This entry describes one T cell receptor beta chain. These data come from a study of T cell responses to AZD1222 COVID-19 vaccine. Germline V gene lookup returns CDR1 SGHAT and CDR2 FQNNGV. V lost 5 bases, J lost 4 bases, and 20 bases lay in between. CDR3 length: 16 residues. Profiled with immunoSEQ multiplex PCR; TCRdb holds only in-frame clones, not every one. The sample lists roughly 190,000 clones; more than 75% were seen once. Sequenced material: peripheral blood, taken on day 0 of AZD1222 vaccination. This sequence was found in an adult in good health. This sequence joins TRBV11-2 and TRBJ1-2; no definite D call. This chain's CDR3 is CASSPSRGGFIYGYTF. The CDR3 DNA reads as TGTGCCAGCAGCCCCAGTCGAGGCGGATTTATCTATGGCTACACCTTC. Together with reference TRBV11-2 and TRBJ1-2, the CDR3 gives the full variable domain: EAGVAQSPRYKIIEKRQSVAFWCNPISGHATLYWYQQILGQGPKLLIQFQNNGVVDDSQLPKDRFSAERLKGVDSTLKIQPAKLEDSAVYLCASSPSRGGFIYGYTFGSGTRLTVV.